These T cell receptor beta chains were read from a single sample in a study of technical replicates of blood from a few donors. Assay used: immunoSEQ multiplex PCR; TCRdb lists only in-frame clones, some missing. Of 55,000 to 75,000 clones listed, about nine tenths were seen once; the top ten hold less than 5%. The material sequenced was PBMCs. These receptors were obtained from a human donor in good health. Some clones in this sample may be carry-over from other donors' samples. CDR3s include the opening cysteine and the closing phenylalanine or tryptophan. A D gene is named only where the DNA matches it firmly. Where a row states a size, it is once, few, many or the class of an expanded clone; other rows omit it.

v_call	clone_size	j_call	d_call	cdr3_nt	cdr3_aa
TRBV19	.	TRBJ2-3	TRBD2	TGTGCCAGTAGTATAGATCTGCCGGGAGGGCCGAGAGATACGCAGTATTTT	CASSIDLPGGPRDTQYF
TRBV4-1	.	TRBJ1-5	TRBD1	TGCGCCAGCAGCCTAACCCAGGTCAGGGGGCCTAATCAGCCCCAGCATTTT	CASSLTQVRGPNQPQHF
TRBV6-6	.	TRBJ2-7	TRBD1	TGTGCCAGCAGTTACTCCACCGGGACAGGGGGCGTCGAGCAGTACTTC	CASSYSTGTGGVEQYF
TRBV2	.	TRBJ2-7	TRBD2	TGTGCCAGCAGAGGCGGGACTAGCGGGGGTGAGCAGTACTTC	CASRGGTSGGEQYF
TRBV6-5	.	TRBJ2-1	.	TGTGCCAGCGGCACTTCGACGGGCAATGAGCAGTTCTTC	CASGTSTGNEQFF
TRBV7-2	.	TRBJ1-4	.	TGTGCCAGCAGCCAGGGACACGTCAATGAAAAACTGTTTTTT	CASSQGHVNEKLFF
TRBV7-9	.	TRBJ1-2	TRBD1	TGTGCCAGCAGCTCGCAGGGACAGGGAAAGGGAAATGGCTACACCTTC	CASSSQGQGKGNGYTF
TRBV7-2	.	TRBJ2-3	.	TGTGCCAGCACGCCGTTTGCTGCGGTTCATTTT	CASTPFAAVHF
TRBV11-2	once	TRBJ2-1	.	TGTGCCAGCAGCTTAGGGTCGAGTTACAATGAGCAGTTCTTC	CASSLGSSYNEQFF
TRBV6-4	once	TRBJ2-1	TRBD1	TGTGCCAGCAGTGACGGGCAGGGGGCGGTCGATGAGCAGTTCTTC	CASSDGQGAVDEQFF
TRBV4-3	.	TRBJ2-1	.	TGCGCCAGCAGCCTCGGACTGGACGCCTACAATGAGCAGTTCTTC	CASSLGLDAYNEQFF
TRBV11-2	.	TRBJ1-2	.	TGTGCCAGCAGCCCAGGCGGGGGCGGCTATGGCTACACCTTC	CASSPGGGGYGYTF
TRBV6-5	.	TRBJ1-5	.	TGTGCCAGCAGTTCTAAGAGCAATCAGCCCCAGCATTTT	CASSSKSNQPQHF
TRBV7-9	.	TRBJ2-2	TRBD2	TGTGCCAGCGTGTCGGGGAGGGTAGCCACCGGGGAGCTGTTTTTT	CASVSGRVATGELFF
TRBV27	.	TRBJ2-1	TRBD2	TGTGCCAGCCGCCCCGGACTAGCGGTTTACAATGAGCAGTTCTTC	CASRPGLAVYNEQFF
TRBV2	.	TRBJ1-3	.	TGTGCCAGCGTTCCGGCAGGGGCTGGAAACACCATATATTTT	CASVPAGAGNTIYF
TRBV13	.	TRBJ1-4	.	TGTGCCAGCAGCCCCCCGGGGGGGAGGGGTGAAAAACTGTTTTTT	CASSPPGGRGEKLFF
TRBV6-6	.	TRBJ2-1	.	TGTGCCAGCTTACTCGAGGGTGAGCAGTTCTTC	CASLLEGEQFF
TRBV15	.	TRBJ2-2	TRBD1	TGTGCCACCAGCAGCCTATACAGGGGGCCGAACACCGGGGAGCTGTTTTTT	CATSSLYRGPNTGELFF
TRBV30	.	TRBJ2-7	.	TGTGCCTGGAGTGTAGGTGTAGGGGACGAGCAGTACTTC	CAWSVGVGDEQYF
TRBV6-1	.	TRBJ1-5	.	TGTGCCAGCCCGGGAGAGACGGTCAGTCAGCCCCAGCATTTT	CASPGETVSQPQHF
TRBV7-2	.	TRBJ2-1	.	TGTGCCAGCAACCAGGACAGACCTTACAATGAGCAGTTCTTC	CASNQDRPYNEQFF
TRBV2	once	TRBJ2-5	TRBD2	TGTGCCACCAAGCGGGGACAAGAGACCCAGTACTTC	CATKRGQETQYF
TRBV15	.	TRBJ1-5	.	TGTGCCACCAGCAGAGATTTTGCAGGATACCAGCCCCAGCATTTT	CATSRDFAGYQPQHF
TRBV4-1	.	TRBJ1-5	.	TGCGCCAGCAGCCAAGATGGAGGGCTCGGGAATCAGCCCCAGCATTTT	CASSQDGGLGNQPQHF
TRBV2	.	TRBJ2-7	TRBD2	TGTGCCAGCAGTGGTAGCGGGAGGACTTACGAGCAGTACTTC	CASSGSGRTYEQYF
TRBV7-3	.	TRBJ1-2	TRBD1	TGTGCCAGCAGCTTGGGAGGGACAGGGGGAAGAGGAGGCTACACCTTC	CASSLGGTGGRGGYTF
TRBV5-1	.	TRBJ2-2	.	TGCGCCAGCAGCTTGGTTACAGTTGACGGGGAGCTGTTTTTT	CASSLVTVDGELFF
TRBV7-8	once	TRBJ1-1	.	TGTGCCAGCAGCCCGGGTCCGATAAACACTGAAGCTTTCTTT	CASSPGPINTEAFF
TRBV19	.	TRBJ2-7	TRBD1	TGTGCCAGTAGTATTGGTTATGGGACAGAGAGTTACGAGCAGTACTTC	CASSIGYGTESYEQYF
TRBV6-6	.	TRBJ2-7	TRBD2	TGTGCCAGCAAACTAGCGGGTAGCTCCTACGAGCAGTACTTC	CASKLAGSSYEQYF
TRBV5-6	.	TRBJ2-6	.	TGTGCCAGCAGTGTTGGGGGACTCTCGTCTGGGGCCAACGTCCTGACTTTC	CASSVGGLSSGANVLTF
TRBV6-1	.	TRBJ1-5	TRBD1	TGTGCCAGCATTGGACAGGGGGCGAATCAGCCCCAGCATTTT	CASIGQGANQPQHF
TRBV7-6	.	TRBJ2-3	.	TGTGCCAGCAGCGAAGTAGGTTGGGGTTCGGCAGCGGCCAACACAGATACGCAGTATTTT	CASSEVGWGSAAANTDTQYF
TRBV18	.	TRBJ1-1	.	TGTGCCAGCTCACCTTCCTGGGGCCAGGGTGGGTTCTTT	CASSPSWGQGGFF
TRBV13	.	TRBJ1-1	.	TGTGCCAGCCAGAGGACAATTTCCTGGGGGGGGCGAGTGAACACTGAAGCTTTCTTT	CASQRTISWGGRVNTEAFF
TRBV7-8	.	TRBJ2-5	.	TGTGCCAGCAACCGTCAGGCGAGCGGTGAGACCCAGTACTTC	CASNRQASGETQYF
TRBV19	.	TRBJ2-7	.	TGTGCCAGTAGTGACGGGACTCGGGGCAACGAGCAGTACTTC	CASSDGTRGNEQYF
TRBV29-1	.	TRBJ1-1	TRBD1	TGCAGCGTCCGTGGGACAGGGGGAAAGAACACTGAAGCTTTCTTT	CSVRGTGGKNTEAFF
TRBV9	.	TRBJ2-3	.	TGTGCCAGCAGCGTAGGCTCTAGCTTATGGGTCGCAGATACGCAGTATTTT	CASSVGSSLWVADTQYF
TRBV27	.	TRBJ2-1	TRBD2	TGTGCCAGCAGTTCTTGGAGCGGGAGGAGCAATGAGCAGTTCTTC	CASSSWSGRSNEQFF